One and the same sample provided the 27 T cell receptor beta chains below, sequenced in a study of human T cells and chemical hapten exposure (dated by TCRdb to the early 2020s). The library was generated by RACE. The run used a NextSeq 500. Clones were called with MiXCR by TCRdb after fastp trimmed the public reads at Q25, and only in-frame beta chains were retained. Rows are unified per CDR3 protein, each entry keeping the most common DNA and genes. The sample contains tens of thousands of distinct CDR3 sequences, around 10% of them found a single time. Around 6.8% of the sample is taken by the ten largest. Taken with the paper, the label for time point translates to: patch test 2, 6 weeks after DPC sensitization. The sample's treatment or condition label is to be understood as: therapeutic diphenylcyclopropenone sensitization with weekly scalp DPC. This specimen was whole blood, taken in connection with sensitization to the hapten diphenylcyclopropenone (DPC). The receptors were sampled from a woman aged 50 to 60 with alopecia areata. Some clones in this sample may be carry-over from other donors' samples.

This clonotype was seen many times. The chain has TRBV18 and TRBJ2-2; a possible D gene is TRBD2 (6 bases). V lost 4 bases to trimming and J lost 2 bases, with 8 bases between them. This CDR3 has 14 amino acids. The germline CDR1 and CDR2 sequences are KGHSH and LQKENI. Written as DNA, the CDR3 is TGTGCCAGCTCACGGGACTCCAACACCGGGGAGCTGTTTTTT. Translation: CASSRDSNTGELFF.

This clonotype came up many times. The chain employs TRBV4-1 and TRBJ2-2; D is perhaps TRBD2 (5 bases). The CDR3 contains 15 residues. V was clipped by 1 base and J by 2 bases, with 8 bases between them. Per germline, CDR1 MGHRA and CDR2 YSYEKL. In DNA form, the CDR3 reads TGCGCCAGCAGCCAAGGCCTAGCAAACACCGGGGAGCTGTTTTTT. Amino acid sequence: CASSQGLANTGELFF.

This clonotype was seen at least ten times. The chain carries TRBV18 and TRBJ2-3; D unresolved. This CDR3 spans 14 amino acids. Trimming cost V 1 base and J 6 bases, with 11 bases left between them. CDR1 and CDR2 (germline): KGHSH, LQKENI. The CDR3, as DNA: TGTGCCAGCTCACCACGGCTCGGCGCGGATACGCAGTATTTT. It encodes CASSPRLGADTQYF.

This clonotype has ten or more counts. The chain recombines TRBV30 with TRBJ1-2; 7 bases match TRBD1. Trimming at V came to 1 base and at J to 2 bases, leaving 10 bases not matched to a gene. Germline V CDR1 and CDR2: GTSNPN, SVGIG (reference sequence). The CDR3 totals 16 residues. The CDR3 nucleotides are TGTGCCTGGAGTGCCCCTCGGGACAGCAGGAACTATGGCTACACCTTC. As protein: CAWSAPRDSRNYGYTF. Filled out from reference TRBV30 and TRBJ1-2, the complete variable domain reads SQTIHQWPATLVQPVGSPLSLECTVEGTSNPNLYWYRQAAGRGLQLLFYSVGIGQISSEVPQNLSASRPQDRQFILSSKKLLLSDSGFYLCAWSAPRDSRNYGYTFGSGTRLTVV.

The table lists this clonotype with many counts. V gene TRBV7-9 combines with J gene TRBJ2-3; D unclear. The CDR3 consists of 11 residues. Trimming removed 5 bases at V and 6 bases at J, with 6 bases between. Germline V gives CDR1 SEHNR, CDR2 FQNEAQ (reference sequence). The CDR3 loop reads CASSQMDTQYF. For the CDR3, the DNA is TGTGCCAGCAGCCAGATGGATACGCAGTATTTT.

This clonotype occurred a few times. The DNA for the CDR3 is TGCAGCGCTCTAGCGGGAGGGCCTGAGGTAGATACGCAGTATTTT. It translates to CSALAGGPEVDTQYF. The chain joins TRBV29-1 to TRBJ2-3; 12 bases agree with TRBD2. CDR1 is SQVTM and CDR2 is ANQGSEA in the germline V gene. CDR3 length equals 15 residues. The V and J ends lost 7 bases and 5 bases, in that order; junction bases with no gene match: 10.

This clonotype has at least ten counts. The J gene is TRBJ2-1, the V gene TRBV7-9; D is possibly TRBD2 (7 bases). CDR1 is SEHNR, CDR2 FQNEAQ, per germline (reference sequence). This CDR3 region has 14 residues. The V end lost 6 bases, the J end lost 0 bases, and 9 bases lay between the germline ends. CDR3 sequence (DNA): TGTGCCAGCAGTAGGGGGGGCTCCTACAATGAGCAGTTCTTC. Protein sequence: CASSRGGSYNEQFF.

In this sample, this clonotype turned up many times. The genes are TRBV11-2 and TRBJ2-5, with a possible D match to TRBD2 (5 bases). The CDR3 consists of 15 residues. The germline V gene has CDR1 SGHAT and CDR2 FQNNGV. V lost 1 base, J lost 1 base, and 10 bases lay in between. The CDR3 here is CASSLVRAAQETQYF. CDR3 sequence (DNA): TGTGCCAGCAGCTTAGTGAGGGCAGCCCAAGAGACCCAGTACTTC.

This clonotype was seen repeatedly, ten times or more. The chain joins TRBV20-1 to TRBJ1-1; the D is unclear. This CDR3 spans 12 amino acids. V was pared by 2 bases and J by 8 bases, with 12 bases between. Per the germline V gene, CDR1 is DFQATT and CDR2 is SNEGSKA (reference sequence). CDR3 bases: TGCAGTGCTAGAACGGATAAAGGCGAAGCTTTCTTT. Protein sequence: CSARTDKGEAFF.

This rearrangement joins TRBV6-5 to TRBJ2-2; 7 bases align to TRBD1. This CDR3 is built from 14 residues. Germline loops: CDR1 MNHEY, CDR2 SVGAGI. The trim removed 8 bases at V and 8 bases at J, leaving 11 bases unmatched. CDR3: CASRRQGSPGELFF. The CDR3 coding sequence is TGTGCCAGCCGGAGACAGGGCTCGCCGGGGGAGCTGTTTTTT.

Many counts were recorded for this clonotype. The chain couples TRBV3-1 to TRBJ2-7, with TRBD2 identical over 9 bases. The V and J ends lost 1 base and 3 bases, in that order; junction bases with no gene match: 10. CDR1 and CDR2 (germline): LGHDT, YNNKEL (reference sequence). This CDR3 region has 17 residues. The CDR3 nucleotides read TGTGCCAGCAGCCAAGTCAGTAGCGGGAGACCTCGCTACGAGCAGTACTTC. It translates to CASSQVSSGRPRYEQYF.

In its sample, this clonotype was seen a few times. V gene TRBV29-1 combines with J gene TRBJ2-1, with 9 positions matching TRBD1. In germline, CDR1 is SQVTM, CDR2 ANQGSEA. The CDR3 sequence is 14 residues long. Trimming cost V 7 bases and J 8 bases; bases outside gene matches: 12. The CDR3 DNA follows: TGCAGCGGCTCGGGACAGGGCGTCGGAGATGAGCAGTTCTTC. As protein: CSGSGQGVGDEQFF.

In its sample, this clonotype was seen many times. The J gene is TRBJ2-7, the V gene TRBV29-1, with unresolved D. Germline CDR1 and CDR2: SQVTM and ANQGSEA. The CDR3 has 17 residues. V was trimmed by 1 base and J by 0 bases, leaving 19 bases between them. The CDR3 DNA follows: TGCAGCGTTGAAGGGGTCTTAGGGTCTGTGGGCTCCTACGAGCAGTACTTC. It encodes CSVEGVLGSVGSYEQYF.

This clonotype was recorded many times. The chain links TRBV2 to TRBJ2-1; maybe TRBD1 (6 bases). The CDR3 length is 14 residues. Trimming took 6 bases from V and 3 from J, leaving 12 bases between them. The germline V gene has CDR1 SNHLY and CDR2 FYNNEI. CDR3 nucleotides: TGTGCCAGCAGCCGGGACACAAGCTACAATGAGCAGTTCTTC. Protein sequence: CASSRDTSYNEQFF.

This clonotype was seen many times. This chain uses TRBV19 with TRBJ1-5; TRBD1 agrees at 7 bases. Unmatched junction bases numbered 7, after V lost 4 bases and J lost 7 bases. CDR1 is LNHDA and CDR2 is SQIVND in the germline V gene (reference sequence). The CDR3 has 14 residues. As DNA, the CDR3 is TGTGCCAGTAGTACTACAGGGGACGGGCAGCCCCAGCATTTT. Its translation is CASSTTGDGQPQHF.

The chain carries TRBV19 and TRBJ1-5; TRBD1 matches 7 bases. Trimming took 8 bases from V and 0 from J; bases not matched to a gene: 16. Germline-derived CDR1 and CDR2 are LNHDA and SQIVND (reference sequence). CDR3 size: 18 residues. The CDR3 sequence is CASQGEDSTGYSNQPQHF. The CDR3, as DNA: TGTGCCAGTCAAGGCGAAGATTCGACAGGGTATAGCAATCAGCCCCAGCATTTT.

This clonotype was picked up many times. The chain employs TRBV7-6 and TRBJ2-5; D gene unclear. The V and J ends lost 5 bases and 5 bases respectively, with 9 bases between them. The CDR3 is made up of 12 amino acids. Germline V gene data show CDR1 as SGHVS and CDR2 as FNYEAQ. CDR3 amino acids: CASSPKVETQYF. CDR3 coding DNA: TGTGCCAGCAGCCCGAAGGTGGAGACCCAGTACTTC.

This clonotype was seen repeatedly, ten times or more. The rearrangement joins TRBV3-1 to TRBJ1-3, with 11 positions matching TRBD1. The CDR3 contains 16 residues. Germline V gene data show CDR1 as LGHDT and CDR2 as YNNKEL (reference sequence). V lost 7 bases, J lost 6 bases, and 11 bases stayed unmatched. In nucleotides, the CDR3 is TGTGCCAGCACCGGACTTCTAGGACAGGGGGCAAACACCATATATTTT. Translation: CASTGLLGQGANTIYF.

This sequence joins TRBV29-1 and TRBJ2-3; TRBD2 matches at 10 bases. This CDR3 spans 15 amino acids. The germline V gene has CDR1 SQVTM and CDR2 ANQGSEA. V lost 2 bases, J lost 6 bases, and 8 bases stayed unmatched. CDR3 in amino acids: CSVEPASGSPDTQYF. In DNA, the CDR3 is TGCAGCGTTGAACCCGCTAGCGGGAGTCCGGATACGCAGTATTTT.

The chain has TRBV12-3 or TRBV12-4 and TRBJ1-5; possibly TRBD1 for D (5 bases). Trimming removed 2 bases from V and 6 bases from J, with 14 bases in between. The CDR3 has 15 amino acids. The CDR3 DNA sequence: TGTGCCAGCAGTTTAAGTTTAGCGGGGGTTCAGCCCCAGCATTTT. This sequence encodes CASSLSLAGVQPQHF.

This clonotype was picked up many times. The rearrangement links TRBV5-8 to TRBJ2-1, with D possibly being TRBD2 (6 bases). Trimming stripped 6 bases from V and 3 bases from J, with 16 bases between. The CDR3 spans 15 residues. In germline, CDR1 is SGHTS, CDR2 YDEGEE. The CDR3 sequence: CASTREGLSYNEQFF. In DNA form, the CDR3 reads TGTGCCAGCACCAGAGAGGGACTCAGCTACAATGAGCAGTTCTTC.

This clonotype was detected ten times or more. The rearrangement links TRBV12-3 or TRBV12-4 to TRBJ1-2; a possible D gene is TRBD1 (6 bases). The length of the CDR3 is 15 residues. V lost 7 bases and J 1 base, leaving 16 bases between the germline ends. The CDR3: CASTQQGLSNYGYTF. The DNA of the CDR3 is TGTGCCAGCACCCAACAGGGTTTAAGTAACTATGGCTACACCTTC.

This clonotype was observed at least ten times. The CDR3 DNA follows: TGCGCCAGCAGCGGGACGGTCACCGGGGAGCTGTTTTTT. It codes for CASSGTVTGELFF. The chain employs TRBV5-1 and TRBJ2-2; D might be TRBD1 or TRBD2, each matching 5 bases. V lost 4 bases and J 4 bases, leaving 8 bases between the germline ends. The germline CDR1 and CDR2 sequences are SGHRS and YFSETQ. The CDR3 spans 13 residues.

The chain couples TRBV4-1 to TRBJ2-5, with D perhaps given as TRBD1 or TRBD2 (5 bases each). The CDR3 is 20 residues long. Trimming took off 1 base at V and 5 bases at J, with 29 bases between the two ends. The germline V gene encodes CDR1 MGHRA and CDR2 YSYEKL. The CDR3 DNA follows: TGCGCCAGCAGCCAAGCCACCCTCGGGGCTTTGCGGGCCCGCCGGGAGACCCAGTACTTC. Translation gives CASSQATLGALRARRETQYF.

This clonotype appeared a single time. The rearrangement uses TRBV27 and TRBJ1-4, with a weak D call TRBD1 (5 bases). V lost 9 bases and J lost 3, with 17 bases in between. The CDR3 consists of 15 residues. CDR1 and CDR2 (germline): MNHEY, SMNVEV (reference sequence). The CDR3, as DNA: TGTGCCAGTAGTCCTGGGGGGACGGCTAATGAAAAACTGTTTTTT. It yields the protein CASSPGGTANEKLFF. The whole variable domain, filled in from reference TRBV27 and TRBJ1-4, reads EAQVTQNPRYLITVTGKKLTVTCSQNMNHEYMSWYRQDPGLGLRQIYYSMNVEVTDKGDVPEGYKVSRKEKRNFPLILESPSPNQTSLYFCASSPGGTANEKLFFGSGTQLSVL.

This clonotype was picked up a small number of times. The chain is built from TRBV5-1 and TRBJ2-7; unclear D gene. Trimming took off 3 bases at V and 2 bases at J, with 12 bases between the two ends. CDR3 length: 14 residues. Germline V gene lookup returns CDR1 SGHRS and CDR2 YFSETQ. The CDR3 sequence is CASSSRQGPYEQYF. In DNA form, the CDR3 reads TGCGCCAGCAGCTCCCGACAAGGGCCCTACGAGCAGTACTTC.

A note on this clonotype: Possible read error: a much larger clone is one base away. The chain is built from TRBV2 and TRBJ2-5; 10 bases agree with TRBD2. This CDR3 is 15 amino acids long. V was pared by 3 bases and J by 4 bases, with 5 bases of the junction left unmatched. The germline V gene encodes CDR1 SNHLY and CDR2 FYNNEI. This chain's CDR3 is CASSEGLARGETQYF. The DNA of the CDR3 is TGTGCCAGCAGTGAGGGACTAGCGAGGGGAGAGACCCAGTACTTC.